A single sample gave rise to the 27 T cell receptor beta chains below, sequenced in a study of cytomegalovirus exposure and HLA in healthy donors. Primers: 60 Vbeta forward and 13 Jbeta reverse. This table comes from immunoSEQ multiplex PCR, and its TCRdb copy is limited to in-frame clones, with some not included. Of over 100,000 clones in the sample, 75% to 85% were seen once. What was sequenced was PBMCs. All receptors come from a woman younger than 30 in good health and CMV-seropositive.

V usage is TRBV6-5 and J usage is TRBJ1-4, with D possibly matching TRBD1 (5 bases). The CDR3 is made up of 16 amino acids. Trimming removed 0 bases from V and 2 bases from J, with 10 bases in between. Looked up from germline, CDR1 is MNHEY and CDR2 is SVGAGI. CDR3 in amino acids: CASSYSWAGTNEKLFF. CDR3 DNA sequence: TGTGCCAGCAGTTACTCGTGGGCAGGGACTAATGAAAAACTGTTTTTT.

The rearrangement joins TRBV7-9 to TRBJ1-2, with 9 nucleotides matching TRBD1. Germline V lookup: CDR1 SEHNR, CDR2 FQNEAQ (reference sequence). Trimming took 1 base from V and 8 from J; bases not matched to a gene: 5. The CDR3 covers 14 residues. CDR3 protein: CASSLEQGAKGYTF. CDR3 in DNA: TGTGCCAGCAGCTTAGAACAGGGGGCAAAAGGCTACACCTTC.

V and J are TRBV15 and TRBJ2-5, with D perhaps TRBD1 (6 bases). V lost 0 bases and J 3 bases, leaving 14 bases between the germline ends. This CDR3 contains 16 residues. Looked up from germline, CDR1 is LNHNV and CDR2 is YYDKDF (reference sequence). CDR3 protein: CATSRDHTGNEETQYF. DNA for the CDR3: TGTGCCACCAGCAGAGATCACACAGGGAACGAAGAGACCCAGTACTTC.

This clone was detected a few times. The junction does not match germline at one end; this may be a read error. The V call is TRBV29-1, the J call TRBJ2-5; possible D gene TRBD1, 6 bases. This CDR3 region has 13 residues. Per germline, CDR1 SQVTM and CDR2 ANQGSEA. The CDR3 is CSVEEGAQRLGDF. The CDR3 region has the DNA TGCAGCGTTGAAGAGGGGGCCCAGCGCCTGGGGGACTTC.

V and J are TRBV5-1 and TRBJ2-1; 9 nucleotides line up with TRBD1. The germline CDR1 and CDR2 sequences are SGHRS and YFSETQ. This CDR3 is built from 15 residues. With 2 bases clipped from V and 7 bases from J, the junction kept 7 bases outside the gene matches. Here the CDR3 reads CASSLRDRVYNEQFF. CDR3 DNA sequence: TGCGCCAGCAGCTTACGGGACAGGGTATATAATGAGCAGTTCTTC.

The chain combines TRBV7-8 with TRBJ2-7; 7 positions agree with TRBD2. Germline V CDR1 and CDR2: SGHVS, FQNEAQ. J was trimmed by 3 bases and V by 2 bases; bases with no gene match: 1. This CDR3 is built from 13 residues. CDR3 in DNA: TGTGCCAGCAGCTTACAGCGGGACTACGAGCAGTACTTC. Its protein product is CASSLQRDYEQYF.

V gene TRBV7-8 combines with J gene TRBJ1-4, with 8 nucleotides matching TRBD1. Germline CDR1 reads SGHVS; CDR2 reads FQNEAQ. J was trimmed by 2 bases and V by 3 bases; bases with no gene match: 2. CDR3 size: 15 residues. The CDR3 loop reads CASSFQGATNEKLFF. The DNA of the CDR3 is TGTGCCAGCAGCTTCCAGGGGGCGACTAATGAAAAACTGTTTTTT.

This chain links TRBV18 with TRBJ1-1; no definite D call. The CDR3 runs to 13 residues. V lost 1 base to trimming and J lost 5 bases, with 8 bases between them. CDR1 and CDR2 from the germline V gene are KGHSH and LQKENI. CDR3 nucleotides: TGTGCCAGCTCACCACGAGGTGGGACTGAAGCTTTCTTT. This translates into CASSPRGGTEAFF. Full variable domain (remainder filled in from reference TRBV18 and TRBJ1-1): NAGVMQNPRHLVRRRGQEARLRCSPMKGHSHVYWYRQLPEEGLKFMVYLQKENIIDESGMPKERFSAEFPKEGPSILRIQQVVRGDSAAYFCASSPRGGTEAFFGQGTRLTVV.

This chain joins TRBV27 and TRBJ2-2; perhaps TRBD1 as D (6 bases). This CDR3 has 15 residues. The V end lost 7 bases, the J end lost 1 base, and 13 bases lay between the germline ends. The germline V gene has CDR1 MNHEY and CDR2 SMNVEV (reference sequence). CDR3 residues: CASTIGTKNTGELFF. The CDR3, as DNA: TGTGCCAGCACGATCGGGACAAAGAACACCGGGGAGCTGTTTTTT.

The chain is built from TRBV29-1 and TRBJ2-1, with TRBD2 matching over 12 bases. Germline CDR1 SQVTM, CDR2 ANQGSEA. CDR3 length: 14 residues. V shed 2 bases, J shed 7 bases, and the junction held 3 bases outside the gene matches. The CDR3 is CSVENLAGGNEQFF. For the CDR3, the DNA is TGCAGCGTTGAAAACCTAGCGGGGGGGAATGAGCAGTTCTTC.

V and J are TRBV19 and TRBJ2-5, with TRBD1 matching 9 bases. V lost 5 bases and J lost 5; bases outside the gene matches: 3. The germline CDR1 and CDR2 sequences are LNHDA and SQIVND (reference sequence). The CDR3 consists of 13 residues. The CDR3 sequence: CASSPDRGETQYF. The CDR3 region has the DNA TGTGCCAGTAGTCCTGACAGGGGGGAGACCCAGTACTTC. Full variable domain (outside the CDR3, taken from reference TRBV19 and TRBJ2-5): DGGITQSPKYLFRKEGQNVTLSCEQNLNHDAMYWYRQDPGQGLRLIYYSQIVNDFQKGDIAEGYSVSREKKESFPLTVTSAQKNPTAFYLCASSPDRGETQYFGPGTRLLVL.

In its sample, this clone was seen a few times. CDR3 nucleotides: TGTGCCAGCAGTTACTTGGGCCTGAACACTGAAGCTTTCTTT. The encoded protein is CASSYLGLNTEAFF. This chain joins TRBV6-5 and TRBJ1-1; D is unclear. Trimming took off 1 base at V and 0 bases at J, with 6 bases between the two ends. In germline, CDR1 is MNHEY, CDR2 SVGAGI. This CDR3 region has 14 residues.

The V and J genes are TRBV2 and TRBJ2-1; tentatively, D is TRBD1 (6 bases). The V and J ends lost 3 bases and 4 bases respectively, with 16 bases between them. Germline V lookup: CDR1 SNHLY, CDR2 FYNNEI. There are 16 residues in the CDR3. In DNA, the CDR3 is TGTGCCAGCAGTGATGGGGCAGGGGTCAAGTACAATGAGCAGTTCTTC. It translates to CASSDGAGVKYNEQFF.

The chain joins TRBV5-4 to TRBJ2-2, with D perhaps TRBD2 (6 bases). V dropped 4 bases and J dropped 4 bases, with 14 bases sitting between them. This CDR3 region has 15 residues. Germline CDR1 is SGHNT and CDR2 is YYREEE (reference sequence). The CDR3 loop reads CASSAAGPGTGELFF. DNA for the CDR3: TGTGCCAGCAGCGCGGCGGGACCCGGCACCGGGGAGCTGTTTTTT.

The rearrangement links TRBV5-1 to TRBJ1-1; D might be TRBD1 (6 bases). This CDR3 is built from 14 residues. Trimming shortened V by 2 bases and J by 1 base, and 9 bases separated the two germline ends. Germline loops: CDR1 SGHRS, CDR2 YFSETQ. The CDR3 coding sequence is TGCGCCAGCAGCTTCATGGACAGGAACACTGAAGCTTTCTTT. It specifies CASSFMDRNTEAFF.

A word on this clone: The same CDR3 can be traced to other DNA sequences in this sample. This chain connects TRBV7-2 to TRBJ2-1, with D perhaps TRBD1 (6 bases). The CDR3 is made up of 16 amino acids. V lost 3 bases to trimming and J lost 0 bases, with 12 bases between them. Germline CDR1 SGHTA, CDR2 FQGNSA. The CDR3 DNA sequence: TGTGCCAGCAGCTTTGGGGGCCCGAGCTCCTACAATGAGCAGTTCTTC. Translating gives CASSFGGPSSYNEQFF.

The rearrangement joins TRBV4-1 to TRBJ1-5; D uncertain. The germline V gene has CDR1 MGHRA and CDR2 YSYEKL. The CDR3 extends over 14 amino acids. Between the trimmed V and J ends, which lost 0 bases and 1 base, there was a span of 4 bases. The CDR3 bases are TGCGCCAGCAGCCAAGACGAGAGCAATCAGCCCCAGCATTTT. Encoded protein: CASSQDESNQPQHF.

The chain recombines TRBV11-3 with TRBJ2-3; D gene unclear. The germline gives CDR1 SGHNT, CDR2 YENEEA. The germline V and J ends were trimmed by 1 base and 1 base, with 12 bases remaining between them. The CDR3 is 16 residues long. The CDR3 DNA reads as TGTGCCAGCAGCTTAGTTTCTATGAGAGGCACAGATACGCAGTATTTT. Its protein product is CASSLVSMRGTDTQYF.

This chain links TRBV18 with TRBJ2-4; D is unresolved. Trimming left V 6 bases short and J 5 bases short, with 14 bases between. This CDR3 region has 14 residues. The germline V gene has CDR1 KGHSH and CDR2 LQKENI. CDR3 residues: CASSPVQKENIQYF. CDR3 sequence (DNA): TGTGCCAGCTCCCCCGTCCAGAAAGAAAACATTCAGTACTTC. Drawing the rest from reference TRBV18 and TRBJ2-4, the complete variable domain is NAGVMQNPRHLVRRRGQEARLRCSPMKGHSHVYWYRQLPEEGLKFMVYLQKENIIDESGMPKERFSAEFPKEGPSILRIQQVVRGDSAAYFCASSPVQKENIQYFGAGTRLSVL.

The chain uses TRBV5-1 and TRBJ2-3, with TRBD2 matching over 10 bases. Germline assignment: CDR1 SGHRS and CDR2 YFSETQ. Unmatched junction bases numbered 7, after V lost 5 bases and J lost 4 bases. The CDR3 is 15 amino acids. CDR3 in amino acids: CASSLSGGWADTQYF. The DNA of the CDR3 is TGCGCCAGCAGTCTTAGCGGGGGGTGGGCAGATACGCAGTATTTT.

The J gene is TRBJ1-5, the V gene TRBV4-1; perhaps TRBD1 as D (5 bases). Trimming took off 4 bases at V and 0 bases at J, with 19 bases between the two ends. Germline values: CDR1 MGHRA, CDR2 YSYEKL. This CDR3 is built from 18 residues. The CDR3 nucleotides are TGCGCCAGCAGCCGAGTCGGGGGGAGCCAGTATAGCAATCAGCCCCAGCATTTT. Translating gives CASSRVGGSQYSNQPQHF.

This clone was recorded once. The chain links TRBV30 to TRBJ2-7; the D is unclear. With 3 bases removed from V and 0 bases from J, the gap between germline ends came to 9 bases. The germline CDR1 and CDR2 sequences are GTSNPN and SVGIG (reference sequence). CDR3 size: 13 residues. CDR3: CAWRKSSSYEQYF. For the CDR3, the DNA is TGTGCCTGGAGGAAGTCGAGCTCCTACGAGCAGTACTTC.

This clone has just a few counts. The rearrangement links TRBV6-1 to TRBJ2-7; 9 nucleotides line up with TRBD1. The V and J ends lost 4 bases and 7 bases, in that order; junction bases with no gene match: 14. Germline V gene data show CDR1 as MNHNS and CDR2 as SASEGT. The CDR3 length is 16 residues. CDR3: CASSGRDRDVSREQYF. CDR3 nucleotides: TGTGCCAGCAGTGGAAGGGACAGGGATGTTTCGAGGGAGCAGTACTTC.

This rearrangement joins TRBV4-1 to TRBJ2-3; maybe TRBD2 (6 bases). CDR1 is MGHRA and CDR2 is YSYEKL in the germline V gene. Trimming stripped 6 bases from V and 5 bases from J, with 21 bases between. This CDR3 is built from 16 residues. The CDR3 loop is CASRQPGGKRGDTQYF. As DNA, the CDR3 is TGCGCCAGCAGGCAACCCGGGGGTAAGCGAGGAGATACGCAGTATTTT.

The V call is TRBV11-2, the J call TRBJ1-6; D is ambiguous. Germline V lookup: CDR1 SGHAT, CDR2 FQNNGV. Trimming shortened V by 4 bases and J by 8 bases, and 12 bases separated the two germline ends. CDR3 length equals 14 residues. In nucleotides, the CDR3 is TGTGCCAGCAGCTCCTTAAAATTCGATTCACCCCTCCACTTT. As protein: CASSSLKFDSPLHF.

The chain carries TRBV7-9 and TRBJ2-2; 8 bases line up with TRBD1. Germline CDR1 reads SEHNR; CDR2 reads FQNEAQ (reference sequence). The length of the CDR3 is 17 residues. V trimming: 5 bases; J trimming: 1 base; junction bases outside the gene matches: 9. Here the CDR3 reads CASSTRTGTRNTGELFF. CDR3 bases: TGTGCCAGCAGCACCCGGACAGGGACCAGGAACACCGGGGAGCTGTTTTTT.

The chain carries TRBV7-6 and TRBJ1-1; 7 bases are shared with TRBD1. The junction had 6 bases not matched to a gene; V was cut back by 2 bases and J by 0 bases. Per germline, CDR1 SGHVS and CDR2 FNYEAQ. The CDR3 has 16 residues. CDR3 sequence reads: CASSLNAGGMNTEAFF. For the CDR3, the DNA is TGTGCCAGCAGCTTAAACGCAGGGGGAATGAACACTGAAGCTTTCTTT.